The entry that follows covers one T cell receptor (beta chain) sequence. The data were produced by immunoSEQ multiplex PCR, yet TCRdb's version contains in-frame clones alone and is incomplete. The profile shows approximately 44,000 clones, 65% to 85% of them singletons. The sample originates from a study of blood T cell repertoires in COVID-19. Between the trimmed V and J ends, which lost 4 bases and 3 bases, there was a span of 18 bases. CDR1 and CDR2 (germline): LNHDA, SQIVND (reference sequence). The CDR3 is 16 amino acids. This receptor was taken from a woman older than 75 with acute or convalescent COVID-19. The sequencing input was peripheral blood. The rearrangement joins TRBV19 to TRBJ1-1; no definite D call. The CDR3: CASSSTRSGRYTEAFF. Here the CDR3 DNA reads TGTGCCAGTAGTAGCACTCGCTCCGGGAGATACACTGAAGCTTTCTTT.